One TCR beta chain is described in this entry. UMIs that included a 6-nucleotide sample barcode were added by template switching, which took place during cDNA synthesis. From the 5' RACE reads, TCRdb lists one entry per CDR3 protein and no DNA. This sample's clone table lists approximately 150,000 distinct CDR3 sequences. The sample originates from a study of monozygotic twins with inflammatory bowel disease. The TCR was taken from a human donor with ulcerative colitis or Crohn's disease, or a healthy co-twin of an affected twin (not recorded which). The sample taken for sequencing was blood.

Here the CDR3 reads CASSLARTSDTQYF. The chain uses TRBV5-1 and TRBJ2-3. The CDR3 covers 14 residues. Germline loops: CDR1 SGHRS, CDR2 YFSETQ. Based on the CDR3 plus reference TRBV5-1 and TRBJ2-3, the full variable domain is KAGVTQTPRYLIKTRGQQVTLSCSPISGHRSVSWYQQTPGQGLQFLFEYFSETQRNKGNFPGRFSGRQFSNSRSEMNVSTLELGDSALYLCASSLARTSDTQYFGPGTRLTVL.